The source of this T cell receptor beta chain is a study of cytomegalovirus exposure and HLA in healthy donors. Study findings and constraints: Reportedly, fewer N-insertions than the 666-donor mean appeared in an Asian-associated ancestry cluster in a later analysis. Rarity marked most TCR sequences, yet some public TCRs occurred in many donors. Productive rates of about 87% or about 30% were seen for most TCR beta V segments in an earlier analysis.

Worth noting for this clone: The target antigen is unknown.

This CDR3 spans 12 amino acids. V lost 5 bases to trimming and J lost 5 bases, with 9 bases between them. CDR1 GTSNPN and CDR2 SVGIG come from the germline V gene (reference sequence). PCR employed 60 Vbeta and 13 Jbeta primers. The protocol was immunoSEQ multiplex PCR, while the TCRdb copy is restricted to in-frame clones and leaves out a portion. The data contain about 230,000 clones, approximately 82% of them singletons. The sequence was collected from a woman aged 40 to 50 in good health and CMV-seronegative. This sequence joins TRBV30 and TRBJ2-2, with D tentatively TRBD1 (5 bases). Source material: PBMCs. The CDR3 loop is CAWPKGTGELFF. The CDR3 DNA is TGTGCCTGGCCTAAGGGGACCGGGGAGCTGTTTTTT.